Below, 26 T cell receptor beta chains from the same sample are listed, as sequenced in a study of Graves' ophthalmopathy and Graves' hyperthyroidism. Amplified TCR beta CDR3 regions were obtained using RNA transcripts as template. The library came from an HTBI-primed first-round RT-PCR and a second-round multiplex PCR. TCRdb fed the multiplex PCR reads into MiXCR, producing one record per CDR3 protein. The sample contains almost 750,000 distinct CDR3 sequences, 35% to 50% of which appear only once. The specimen sequenced was peripheral blood. Source of these receptors: an adult man with Graves' ophthalmopathy.

This sequence joins TRBV12-3 or TRBV12-4 and TRBJ1-1; the match to TRBD1 covers 9 bases. V shed 2 bases, J shed 3 bases, and the junction held 4 bases outside the gene matches. CDR3 length equals 15 residues. The CDR3 sequence is CASSLYGTGYTEAFF. The CDR3 DNA follows: TGTGCCAGCAGTTTATATGGGACAGGGTACACTGAAGCTTTCTTT.

This chain uses TRBV15 with TRBJ1-2; 8 bases fit TRBD1. V gave up 5 bases and J gave up 10 bases; unmatched junction bases: 6. The CDR3 extends over 12 amino acids. The germline V gene has CDR1 LNHNV and CDR2 YYDKDF (reference sequence). CDR3 sequence reads: CATSRDRRSYTF. In DNA form, the CDR3 reads TGTGCCACCAGCCGGGACAGGAGGTCCTACACCTTC.

The rearrangement joins TRBV25-1 to TRBJ1-6; 9 nucleotides align to TRBD1. The CDR3 is made up of 14 amino acids. V shed 6 bases, J shed 10 bases, and the junction held 7 bases outside the gene matches. Looked up from germline, CDR1 is MGHDK and CDR2 is SYGVNS. CDR3 in amino acids: CASRGDRDDSPLHF. Written as DNA, the CDR3 is TGTGCCAGCAGGGGGGACAGGGACGACTCACCCCTCCACTTT.

This clonotype was seen repeatedly, ten times or more. CDR3 coding DNA: TGTGCCAGCAGCACGGACGGTTTACGAGAGACCCAGTACTTC. It translates to CASSTDGLRETQYF. The rearrangement links TRBV7-8 to TRBJ2-5; D not certain. The CDR3 has 14 amino acids. CDR1 and CDR2 from the germline V gene are SGHVS and FQNEAQ. Trimming left V 5 bases short and J 4 bases short, with 14 bases between. The variable domain in full, completed from reference TRBV7-8 and TRBJ2-5, reads GAGVSQSPRYKVAKRGQDVALRCDPISGHVSLFWYQQALGQGPEFLTYFQNEAQLDKSGLPSDRFFAERPEGSVSTLKIQRTQQEDSAVYLCASSTDGLRETQYFGPGTRLLVL.

Only a few counts were recorded for this clonotype. The chain is built from TRBV20-1 and TRBJ1-3, with D hard to call. CDR1 and CDR2 from the germline V gene are DFQATT and SNEGSKA (reference sequence). The CDR3 runs to 14 residues. V was clipped by 5 bases and J by 1 base, with 12 bases between them. CDR3 loop: CSARNFRSGNTIYF. The CDR3 nucleotides are TGCAGTGCTCGAAACTTTCGGTCTGGAAACACCATATATTTT.

The V gene is TRBV24-1, the J gene TRBJ1-5; 7 nucleotides line up with TRBD1. V trimming: 8 bases; J trimming: 0 bases; junction bases outside the gene matches: 3. The CDR3 is 14 residues long. Germline assignment: CDR1 KGHDR and CDR2 SFDVKD. Here the CDR3 reads CATKTGDSNQPQHF. The CDR3 bases are TGTGCCACCAAAACAGGGGATAGCAATCAGCCCCAGCATTTT.

Only a few counts were recorded for this clonotype. The chain links TRBV20-1 to TRBJ2-5; 11 nucleotides line up with TRBD2. This CDR3 has 14 amino acids. V was clipped by 6 bases and J by 10 bases; unmatched bases: 13. Germline CDR1 is DFQATT and CDR2 is SNEGSKA (reference sequence). DNA of the CDR3: TGCAGTGCGAATTTACTAGCGGGGGCTAGTGACCAGTACTTC. Its translation is CSANLLAGASDQYF.

The gene calls are TRBV29-1 and TRBJ1-2; D may be TRBD1 (5 bases). Per the germline V gene, CDR1 is SQVTM and CDR2 is ANQGSEA. CDR3 length: 11 residues. Trimming pared 8 bases from V and 13 bases from J, leaving 20 bases between. CDR3 loop: CSRYSLDTLTF. Here the CDR3 DNA reads TGCAGCCGATATAGTCTGGACACCCTCACCTTC. Full variable domain (remainder filled in from reference TRBV29-1 and TRBJ1-2): SAVISQKPSRDICQRGTSLTIQCQVDSQVTMMFWYRQQPGQSLTLIATANQGSEATYESGFVIDKFPISRPNLTFSTLTVSNMSPEDSSIYLCSRYSLDTLTFGSGTRLTVV.

This clonotype was seen a few times. CDR3 sequence reads: CASSETSSDTQYF. The DNA of the CDR3 is TGTGCCAGCAGTGAAACTAGTTCAGATACGCAGTATTTT. The chain uses TRBV2 and TRBJ2-3, with D possibly matching TRBD2 (5 bases). This CDR3 has 13 amino acids. Trimming shortened V by 2 bases and J by 4 bases, and 7 bases separated the two germline ends. In germline, CDR1 is SNHLY, CDR2 FYNNEI.

This clonotype was detected many times. This rearrangement joins TRBV15 to TRBJ1-5, with 10 bases identical to TRBD1. Trimming cost V 5 bases and J 6 bases; bases outside gene matches: 10. The CDR3 is made up of 16 amino acids. In germline, CDR1 is LNHNV, CDR2 YYDKDF (reference sequence). The CDR3 region has the DNA TGTGCCACCAGCGGCGAGGACAGGGGGGGCCTTCAGCCCCAGCATTTT. It is translated as CATSGEDRGGLQPQHF.

The chain has TRBV25-1 and TRBJ2-2; D perhaps matches TRBD2 (6 bases). V was pared by 9 bases and J by 5 bases, with 22 bases between. CDR3 length: 16 residues. CDR1 and CDR2 from the germline V gene are MGHDK and SYGVNS. Here the CDR3 reads CASSRWDSTGTGELFF. CDR3 sequence (DNA): TGTGCCAGTAGTAGATGGGACTCTACGGGGACCGGGGAGCTGTTTTTT.

With regard to this clonotype: This may come from a read error, since a much larger clone is one base off. The rearrangement uses TRBV20-1 and TRBJ1-6; the match to TRBD1 covers 7 bases. The CDR3 spans 13 residues. J lost 5 bases, V lost 3 bases, and 1 base had no gene match. CDR1 is DFQATT, CDR2 SNEGSKA, per germline (reference sequence). The CDR3 bases are TGCAGTGCTAGTGGGACAGATAATTCACCCCTCCACTTT. Translating it yields CSASGTDNSPLHF.

This clonotype showed up just a few times. The chain has TRBV19 and TRBJ1-5; TRBD1 might be the D (5 bases). The ends were cut back, 9 bases at V and 2 bases at J, with 23 bases in the middle. This CDR3 contains 17 residues. Germline V lookup: CDR1 LNHDA, CDR2 SQIVND (reference sequence). The CDR3 loop reads CASSRRMGPSGNQPQHF. The CDR3 DNA sequence: TGTGCCAGCAGCCGACGTATGGGACCCTCTGGCAATCAGCCCCAGCATTTT. The full variable domain, its missing parts supplied by reference TRBV19 and TRBJ1-5, is DGGITQSPKYLFRKEGQNVTLSCEQNLNHDAMYWYRQDPGQGLRLIYYSQIVNDFQKGDIAEGYSVSREKKESFPLTVTSAQKNPTAFYLCASSRRMGPSGNQPQHFGDGTRLSIL.

As for this clonotype: The junction shows a germline mismatch at one end, possibly a read error. The V and J genes are TRBV6-4 and TRBJ1-6; 7 bases are shared with TRBD1. Germline lookup yields CDR1 MRHNA and CDR2 SNTAGT. The CDR3 is 15 amino acids. The chain's CDR3 is CVSSLTGENNSPLHF. Here the CDR3 DNA reads TGTGTCAGCAGTCTAACAGGGGAAAACAATTCACCCCTCCACTTT.

This clonotype was detected many times. The V call is TRBV7-9, the J call TRBJ1-1, with TRBD1 matching over 8 bases. V lost 4 bases, J lost 3 bases, and 4 bases stayed unmatched. Per the germline V gene, CDR1 is SEHNR and CDR2 is FQNEAQ (reference sequence). The CDR3 is 14 residues long. Here the CDR3 reads CASSWTGRDTEAFF. The CDR3 DNA reads TGTGCCAGCAGCTGGACAGGGAGGGACACTGAAGCTTTCTTT.

As regards this clonotype: This likely comes from a read error, as the CDR3 has no conserved phenylalanine or tryptophan at its end. The gene calls are TRBV7-9 and TRBJ2-5, with D possibly being TRBD2 (7 bases). V was clipped by 2 bases and J by 5 bases, with 18 bases between them. CDR3 length: 16 amino acids. Germline-derived CDR1 and CDR2 are SEHNR and FQNEAQ (reference sequence). Here the CDR3 reads CASSLIAGGRRETQYV. The CDR3 DNA reads as TGTGCCAGCAGCTTAATAGCCGGGGGGCGCAGGGAGACCCAGTACGTC.

This sequence joins TRBV19 and TRBJ2-6; D uncertain. V lost 4 bases, J lost 4 bases, and 8 bases lay in between. CDR3 length: 14 residues. From germline, CDR1 is LNHDA and CDR2 SQIVND (reference sequence). In nucleotides, the CDR3 is TGTGCCAGTAGTACTTTCTCGGGGGCCAACGTCCTGACTTTC. Its translation is CASSTFSGANVLTF.

The chain combines TRBV25-1 with TRBJ2-2; unclear D gene. Germline lookup yields CDR1 MGHDK and CDR2 SYGVNS. There are 11 residues in the CDR3. V was cut by 8 bases and J by 7 bases, with 8 bases left in between. Here the CDR3 DNA reads TGTGCCAGCGAAGAAAACGGGGAGCTGTTTTTT. Translated, it gives CASEENGELFF.

V usage is TRBV20-1 and J usage is TRBJ1-2; TRBD1 aligns across 9 bases. V lost 5 bases to trimming and J lost 0 bases; unmatched junction nucleotides: 7. CDR3 length: 15 residues. Germline CDR1 DFQATT, CDR2 SNEGSKA (reference sequence). The chain's CDR3 is CSARDRAPANYGYTF. CDR3 coding DNA: TGCAGTGCTCGGGACAGGGCCCCTGCTAACTATGGCTACACCTTC.

This clonotype was picked up many times. The DNA of the CDR3 is TGCAGCGTTGAAGGGGAGGGACAGCCATATGGCTACACCTTC. Amino acid sequence: CSVEGEGQPYGYTF. The V gene is TRBV29-1, the J gene TRBJ1-2; 7 bases fit TRBD1. J was trimmed by 5 bases and V by 1 base; bases with no gene match: 7. CDR3 length equals 14 residues. Germline V gene lookup returns CDR1 SQVTM and CDR2 ANQGSEA.

This clonotype was observed at least ten times. The V gene is TRBV29-1, the J gene TRBJ1-1; maybe TRBD1 (6 bases). V lost 6 bases and J 10 bases, leaving 15 bases between the germline ends. Germline values: CDR1 SQVTM, CDR2 ANQGSEA. The CDR3 sequence is 11 residues long. In nucleotides, the CDR3 is TGCAGCGTCGACACGGACAGTAGAGCTTTCTTT. It yields the protein CSVDTDSRAFF.

This clonotype was detected only a few times. The V call is TRBV5-1, the J call TRBJ1-6; D not certain. The CDR3 length is 15 residues. Trimming left V 4 bases short and J 0 bases short, with 8 bases between. CDR1 SGHRS and CDR2 YFSETQ come from the germline V gene. CDR3 bases: TGCGCCAGCAGCATGTGGAGCTCCTATAATTCACCCCTCCACTTT. Translated: CASSMWSSYNSPLHF.

This clonotype was observed a few times. This rearrangement joins TRBV19 to TRBJ2-7, with D possibly TRBD2 on 6 matching bases. This CDR3 has 16 residues. V gave up 4 bases and J gave up 3 bases, with 19 bases separating them. The germline V gene has CDR1 LNHDA and CDR2 SQIVND (reference sequence). This CDR3 is CASSTRVAVSSYEQYF. In DNA, the CDR3 is TGTGCCAGTAGTACCCGAGTAGCGGTTAGCAGCTACGAGCAGTACTTC.

The chain is built from TRBV7-9 and TRBJ2-3; 7 bases align to TRBD2. The CDR3 is made up of 15 amino acids. Trimming took 1 base from V and 5 from J; bases not matched to a gene: 6. The germline CDR1 and CDR2 sequences are SEHNR and FQNEAQ (reference sequence). CDR3 nucleotides: TGTGCCAGCAGCTTAGGCGGGAGTTTCGGAGATACGCAGTATTTT. Protein product: CASSLGGSFGDTQYF.

In its sample, this clonotype was seen many times. The chain carries TRBV25-1 and TRBJ1-6; TRBD1 matches at 7 bases. V was clipped by 4 bases and J by 7 bases; unmatched bases: 4. Germline CDR1 is MGHDK and CDR2 is SYGVNS. This CDR3 has 14 residues. The DNA of the CDR3 is TGTGCCAGCAGTGGCCAGGGGGGGAATTCACCCCTCCACTTT. Translating gives CASSGQGGNSPLHF.

The table lists this clonotype with many counts. This rearrangement joins TRBV11-2 to TRBJ2-6, with D hard to call. This CDR3 is built from 14 residues. Germline CDR1 reads SGHAT; CDR2 reads FQNNGV. Trimming removed 8 bases from V and 4 bases from J, with 12 bases in between. CDR3 loop: CASSARTGANVLTF. The CDR3, as DNA: TGTGCCAGCTCGGCCCGGACCGGGGCCAACGTCCTGACTTTC.